The 7 T cell receptor beta chains below all came from one sample that was sequenced in a study of T cell responses to AZD1222 COVID-19 vaccine. The assay was immunoSEQ multiplex PCR, and TCRdb's table has in-frame clones only and misses some. Of 120,000 or so clones in the sample, about 87% are singletons; the top ten hold over 9.5%. The specimen comprised peripheral blood, sampled on day 0 of AZD1222 vaccination. These receptors originate from an adult in good health.

The J gene is TRBJ1-1, the V gene TRBV9; unclear D gene. V was shortened by 1 base and J by 0 bases, with 10 bases between the two germline ends. Germline V gene lookup returns CDR1 SGDLS and CDR2 YYNGEE. This CDR3 is 15 amino acids long. CDR3 DNA sequence: TGTGCCAGCAGCGTATCAGGAGGCATGAACACTGAAGCTTTCTTT. This translates into CASSVSGGMNTEAFF.

The chain links TRBV6-5 to TRBJ1-2; no firm D call. The length of the CDR3 is 13 residues. CDR1 and CDR2 (germline): MNHEY, SVGAGI. Trimming left V 6 bases short and J 5 bases short, with 13 bases between. The CDR3 region is CASRQDIHYGYTF. CDR3 coding DNA: TGTGCCAGCAGACAAGACATTCATTATGGCTACACCTTC.

The sample holds one count of this clone. J is TRBJ1-5 and V is TRBV2; TRBD1 agrees at 12 bases. J gave up 6 bases and V 5 bases, and 5 bases lay outside the gene matches. The CDR3 covers 15 residues. Germline CDR1 reads SNHLY; CDR2 reads FYNNEI. The CDR3 region is CASSQGQGASQPQHF. CDR3 DNA sequence: TGTGCCAGCAGTCAGGGACAGGGGGCAAGTCAGCCCCAGCATTTT. The entire variable domain, with the rest obtained from reference TRBV2 and TRBJ1-5, is as follows: EPEVTQTPSHQVTQMGQEVILRCVPISNHLYFYWYRQILGQKVEFLVSFYNNEISEKSEIFDDQFSVERPDGSNFTLKIRSTKLEDSAMYFCASSQGQGASQPQHFGDGTRLSIL.

In its sample, this clone was seen once. The chain recombines TRBV28 with TRBJ2-5; either TRBD1 or TRBD2 may supply D (5 bases each). The V gene's germline CDR1 is MDHEN and CDR2 SYDVKM. V was shortened by 5 bases and J by 4 bases, with 14 bases between the two germline ends. CDR3 length: 14 amino acids. The CDR3, as DNA: TGTGCCAGCAGTGGGGGTGCAGAAGGAGAGACCCAGTACTTC. Protein: CASSGGAEGETQYF.

The V and J genes are TRBV6-1 and TRBJ2-7; D is tentatively TRBD1 or TRBD2 (5 bases each). CDR3 length: 15 amino acids. V lost 2 bases to trimming and J lost 6 bases, with 17 bases between them. The germline gives CDR1 MNHNS, CDR2 SASEGT. The CDR3 region is CASSERGGSSSEQYF. CDR3 bases: TGTGCCAGCAGTGAACGGGGCGGATCGAGCTCCGAGCAGTACTTC.

V is TRBV7-9 and J is TRBJ2-7; D possibly corresponds to TRBD1 (5 bases). With 6 bases removed from V and 3 bases from J, the gap between germline ends came to 9 bases. Looked up from germline, CDR1 is SEHNR and CDR2 is FQNEAQ (reference sequence). The CDR3 is 12 residues long. CDR3 protein: CASRTDSYEQYF. As DNA, the CDR3 is TGTGCCAGCAGGACCGACAGCTACGAGCAGTACTTC.

The chain joins TRBV7-9 to TRBJ1-1; TRBD1 is a possible D gene (5 bases). Germline values: CDR1 SEHNR, CDR2 FQNEAQ (reference sequence). The V and J ends lost 6 bases and 2 bases respectively, with 10 bases between them. The CDR3 is made up of 13 amino acids. DNA for the CDR3: TGTGCCAGCAGACCAGGGCCTAACACTGAAGCTTTCTTT. Protein product: CASRPGPNTEAFF.